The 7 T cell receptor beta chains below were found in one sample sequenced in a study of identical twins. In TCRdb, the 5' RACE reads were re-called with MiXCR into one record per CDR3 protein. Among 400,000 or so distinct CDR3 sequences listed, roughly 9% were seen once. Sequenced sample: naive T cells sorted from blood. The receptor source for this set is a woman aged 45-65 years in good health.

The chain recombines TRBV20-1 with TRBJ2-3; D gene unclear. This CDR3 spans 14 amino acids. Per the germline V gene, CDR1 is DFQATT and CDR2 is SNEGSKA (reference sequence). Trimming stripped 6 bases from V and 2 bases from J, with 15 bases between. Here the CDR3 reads CSATQRPITDTQYF. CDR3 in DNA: TGCAGTGCGACCCAGCGACCCATCACAGATACGCAGTATTTT.

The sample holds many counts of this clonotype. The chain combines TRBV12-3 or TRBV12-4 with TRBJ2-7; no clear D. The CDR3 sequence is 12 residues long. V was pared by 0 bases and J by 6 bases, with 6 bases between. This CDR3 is CASSLAGSEQYV. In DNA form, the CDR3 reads TGTGCCAGCAGTTTAGCCGGGTCCGAGCAGTACGTC.

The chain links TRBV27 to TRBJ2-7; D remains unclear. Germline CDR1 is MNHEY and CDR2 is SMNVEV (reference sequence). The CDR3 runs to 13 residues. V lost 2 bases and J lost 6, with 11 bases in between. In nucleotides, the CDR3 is TGTGCCAGCAGTTTAGTGGTGGCAGGCGAGCAGTACTTC. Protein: CASSLVVAGEQYF.

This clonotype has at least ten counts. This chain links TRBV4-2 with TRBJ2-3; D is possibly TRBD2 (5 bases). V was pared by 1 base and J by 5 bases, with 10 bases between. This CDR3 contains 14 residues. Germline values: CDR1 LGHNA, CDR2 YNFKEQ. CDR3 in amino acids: CASSQGEGGDTQYF. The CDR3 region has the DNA TGTGCCAGCAGCCAAGGCGAGGGTGGAGATACGCAGTATTTT.

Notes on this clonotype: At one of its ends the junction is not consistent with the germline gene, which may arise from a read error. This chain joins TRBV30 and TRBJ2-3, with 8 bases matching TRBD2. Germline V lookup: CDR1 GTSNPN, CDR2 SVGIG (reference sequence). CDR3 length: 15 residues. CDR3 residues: CAWSVSGSFADTLYF. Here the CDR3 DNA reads TGTGCCTGGAGTGTAAGCGGGAGCTTCGCAGATACGCTGTATTTT.

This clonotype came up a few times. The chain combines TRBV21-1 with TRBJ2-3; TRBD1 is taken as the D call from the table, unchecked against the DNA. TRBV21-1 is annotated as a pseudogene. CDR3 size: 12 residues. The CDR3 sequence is CASARGADTQYF. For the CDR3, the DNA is TGTGCCAGTGCCCGGGGCGCGGATACGCAGTATTTT.

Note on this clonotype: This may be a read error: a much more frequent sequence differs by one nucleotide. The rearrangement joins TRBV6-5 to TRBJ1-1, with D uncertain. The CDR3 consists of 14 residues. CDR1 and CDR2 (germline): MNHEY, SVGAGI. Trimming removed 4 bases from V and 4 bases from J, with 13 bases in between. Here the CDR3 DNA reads TGTGCCAGCAGTTTGGAGGGTCGGGTCACTGAAGCTTTCTTT. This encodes CASSLEGRVTEAFF.